The 7 T cell receptor beta chains presented below share a single source sample, sequenced in a study of molecular identifiers for immune sequencing clone quantification. TCRdb itself ran the PCR reads through MiXCR, one entry per CDR3 protein. There are about 640,000 distinct CDR3 sequences in the sample; less than 20% occur only once, and 0.85% to 0.9% lies in the top ten. Sample: naive CD8+ T cells from blood, with Jurkat cell RNA spiked in. Subset defined: FACS-sorted CD8+CD4-CCR7+CD45RA+ naive T cells. These receptors were obtained from a human donor in good health. Some libraries in this study had Jurkat cell RNA spiked in.

This clonotype has ten or more counts. This sequence joins TRBV3-1 and TRBJ1-4; no firm D call. Germline lookup yields CDR1 LGHDT and CDR2 YNNKEL (reference sequence). The CDR3 totals 14 residues. Trimming removed 4 bases from V and 8 bases from J, with 14 bases in between. The CDR3 here is CASSPAGRGEKLFF. In DNA, the CDR3 is TGTGCCAGCAGCCCCGCCGGCAGAGGGGAAAAACTGTTTTTT.

This clonotype was seen at least ten times. The V and J genes are TRBV6-6 and TRBJ2-1, with 12 bases aligning to TRBD2. The length of the CDR3 is 14 residues. Germline loops: CDR1 MNHNY, CDR2 SVGAGI (reference sequence). V was pared by 5 bases and J by 12 bases, with 8 bases of the junction left unmatched. For the CDR3, the DNA is TGTGCCAGCAGTCCTAGCGGGGGGGCTAGTGTGCAGTTCTTC. This sequence encodes CASSPSGGASVQFF.

As concerns this clonotype: One base away lies a much larger clone, so this may be a sequencing read error. The chain has TRBV3-1 and TRBJ2-4; 12 positions agree with TRBD2. The CDR3 covers 18 residues. Germline CDR1 is LGHDT and CDR2 is YNNKEL (reference sequence). V was clipped by 2 bases and J by 7 bases; unmatched bases: 12. The CDR3: CASSQTRPSGRASNIQYF. The CDR3 coding sequence is TGTGCCAGCAGCCAAACCCGCCCTAGCGGGAGGGCGAGTAACATTCAGTACTTC.

This clonotype has at least ten counts. The genes are TRBV28 and TRBJ2-3; 13 bases are a match to TRBD2. The CDR3 is 16 residues long. Trimming cost V 5 bases and J 8 bases; bases outside gene matches: 10. Germline V lookup: CDR1 MDHEN, CDR2 SYDVKM. The CDR3 is CASSIVLAGGEATQYF. In DNA, the CDR3 is TGTGCCAGCAGTATAGTACTAGCGGGGGGGGAGGCTACGCAGTATTTT.

This clonotype showed up just a few times. The chain uses TRBV11-2 and TRBJ2-7; maybe TRBD2 (5 bases). V was pared by 4 bases and J by 0 bases, with 16 bases between. The V gene's germline CDR1 is SGHAT and CDR2 FQNNGV. The CDR3 length is 16 residues. The CDR3 bases are TGTGCCAGCAGCTCAATTTCGGGATCCCCCTCCTACGAGCAGTACTTC. It is translated as CASSSISGSPSYEQYF.

V is TRBV9 and J is TRBJ1-1; possible D gene TRBD1, 5 bases. Per germline, CDR1 SGDLS and CDR2 YYNGEE. The CDR3 has 15 amino acids. The ends were cut back, 0 bases at V and 3 bases at J, with 12 bases in the middle. The DNA for the CDR3 is TGTGCCAGCAGCGTAGCGGGGGAAAGTTACACTGAAGCTTTCTTT. Translated: CASSVAGESYTEAFF.

This clonotype showed up just a few times. The chain joins TRBV7-9 to TRBJ2-7, with 9 bases identical to TRBD1. Germline V gives CDR1 SEHNR, CDR2 FQNEAQ (reference sequence). The CDR3 consists of 16 residues. J was trimmed by 5 bases and V by 5 bases; bases with no gene match: 13. CDR3 nucleotide sequence: TGTGCCAGCAGCCCATGGGGACAGGGATTGACAGACGAGCAGTACTTC. As protein: CASSPWGQGLTDEQYF.